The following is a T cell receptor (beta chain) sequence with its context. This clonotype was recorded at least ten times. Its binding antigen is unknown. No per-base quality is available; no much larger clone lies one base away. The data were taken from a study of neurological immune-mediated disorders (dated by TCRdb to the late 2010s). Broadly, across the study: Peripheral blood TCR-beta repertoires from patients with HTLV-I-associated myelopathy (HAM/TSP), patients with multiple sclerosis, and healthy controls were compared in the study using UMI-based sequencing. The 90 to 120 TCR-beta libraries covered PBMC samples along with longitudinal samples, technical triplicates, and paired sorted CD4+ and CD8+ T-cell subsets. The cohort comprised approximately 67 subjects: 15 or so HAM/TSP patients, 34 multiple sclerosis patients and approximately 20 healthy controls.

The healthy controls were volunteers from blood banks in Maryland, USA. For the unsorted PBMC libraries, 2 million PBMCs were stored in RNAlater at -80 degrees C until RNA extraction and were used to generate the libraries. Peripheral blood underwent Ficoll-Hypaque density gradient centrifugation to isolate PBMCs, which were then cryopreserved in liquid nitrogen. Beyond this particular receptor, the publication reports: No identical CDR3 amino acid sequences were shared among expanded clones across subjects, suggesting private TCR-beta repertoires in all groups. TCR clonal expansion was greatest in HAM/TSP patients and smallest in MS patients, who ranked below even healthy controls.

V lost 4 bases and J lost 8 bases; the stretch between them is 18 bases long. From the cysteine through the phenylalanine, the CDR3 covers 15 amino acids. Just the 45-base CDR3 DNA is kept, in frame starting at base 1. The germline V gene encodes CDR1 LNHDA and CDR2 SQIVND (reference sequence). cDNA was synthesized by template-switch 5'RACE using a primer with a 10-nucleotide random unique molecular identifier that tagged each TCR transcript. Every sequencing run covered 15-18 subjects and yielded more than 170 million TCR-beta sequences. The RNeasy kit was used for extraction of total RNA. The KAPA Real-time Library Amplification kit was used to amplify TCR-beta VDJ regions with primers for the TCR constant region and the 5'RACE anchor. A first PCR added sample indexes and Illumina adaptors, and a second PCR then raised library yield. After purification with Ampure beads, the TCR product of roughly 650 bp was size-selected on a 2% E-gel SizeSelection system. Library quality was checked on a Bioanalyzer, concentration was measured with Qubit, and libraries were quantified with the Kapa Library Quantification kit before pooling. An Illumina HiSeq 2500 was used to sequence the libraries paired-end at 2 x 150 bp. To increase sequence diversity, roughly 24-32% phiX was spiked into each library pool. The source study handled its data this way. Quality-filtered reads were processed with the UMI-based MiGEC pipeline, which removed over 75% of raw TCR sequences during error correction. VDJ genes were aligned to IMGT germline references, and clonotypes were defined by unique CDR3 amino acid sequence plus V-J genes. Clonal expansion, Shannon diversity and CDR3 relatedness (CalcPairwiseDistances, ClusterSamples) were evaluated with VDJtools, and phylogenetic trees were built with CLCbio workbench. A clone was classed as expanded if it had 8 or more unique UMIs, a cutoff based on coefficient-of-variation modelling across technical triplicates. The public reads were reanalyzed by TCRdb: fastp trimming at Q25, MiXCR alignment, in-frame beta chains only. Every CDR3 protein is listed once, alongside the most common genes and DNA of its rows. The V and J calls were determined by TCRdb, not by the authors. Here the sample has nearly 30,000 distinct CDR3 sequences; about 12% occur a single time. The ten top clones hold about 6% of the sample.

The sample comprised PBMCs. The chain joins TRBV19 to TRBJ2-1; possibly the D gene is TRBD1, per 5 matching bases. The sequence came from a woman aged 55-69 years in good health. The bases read TGTGCCAGTAGTAGCTCGGCAGGGTTCAGGTATGAGCAGTTCTTC. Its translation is CASSSSAGFRYEQFF.